These T cell receptor beta chains were read from a single sample in a study of T-cell reconstitution after alpha-beta-depleted transplantation in children. In TCRdb, the PCR reads were re-called with MiXCR into one record per CDR3 protein. The data contain about 580,000 distinct CDR3 sequences, more than 20% of them singletons. The input for sequencing was PBMCs, mostly from graft donor cells, taken 360 days after TCRalphabeta/CD19-depleted stem cell transplant. All receptors come from a boy less than two years old who had a stem cell transplant for acute myeloid leukemia, so the T cells may come from the graft donor. CDR3s include the opening cysteine and the closing phenylalanine or tryptophan. Each record gives: D gene, clone size, J gene, V gene, CDR3 protein, CDR3 DNA. A D gene is named only where the DNA matches it firmly. The size field is filled for only some rows; it gives once, few, many or a size class.

.,few,TRBJ2-7,TRBV12-3/TRBV12-4,CASSLQSLSYEQYF,TGTGCCAGCAGTTTACAAAGCCTCTCCTACGAGCAGTACTTC
.,.,TRBJ2-4,TRBV11-2,CASSLTGPIHAKNIQYF,TGTGCCAGCAGCTTAACAGGACCTATTCATGCCAAAAACATTCAGTACTTC
TRBD1,.,TRBJ1-1,TRBV11-1,CASSFHTRQGSDTEAFF,TGTGCCAGCAGCTTTCATACCCGACAGGGGTCGGACACTGAAGCTTTCTTT
TRBD1,.,TRBJ2-3,TRBV5-5,CASSLTGQGRDTQYF,TGTGCCAGCAGCTTGACGGGACAGGGTCGGGATACGCAGTATTTT
TRBD1,many,TRBJ1-1,TRBV4-3,CASSQDRGGSPEAFF,TGCGCCAGCAGCCAAGATCGAGGGGGCTCGCCCGAAGCTTTCTTT
.,.,TRBJ1-5,TRBV11-1,CASSRVGSGQPQHF,TGTGCCAGCAGCCGGGTCGGTAGCGGCCAGCCCCAGCATTTT
.,.,TRBJ2-1,TRBV29-1,CSVEGFLSYNEQFF,TGCAGCGTTGAGGGCTTCTTATCCTACAATGAGCAGTTCTTC
.,many,TRBJ2-3,TRBV12-5,CASGLPLVLTDTQYF,TGTGCTAGTGGTTTGCCGCTAGTCCTCACAGATACGCAGTATTTT
TRBD1,few,TRBJ1-1,TRBV20-1,CSARVSGRGTDEAFF,TGCAGTGCTAGAGTTTCTGGTAGGGGGACAGATGAAGCTTTCTTT
.,many,TRBJ2-3,TRBV6-5,CASSYTPITDTQYF,TGTGCCAGCAGTTACACCCCAATCACAGATACGCAGTATTTT
.,few,TRBJ2-1,TRBV12-3/TRBV12-4,CASSLRILRDRPYNEQFF,TGTGCCAGCAGTTTAAGAATCCTCCGAGACAGACCTTACAATGAGCAGTTCTTC
.,.,TRBJ2-1,TRBV7-2,CASSSGRTGNEQFF,TGTGCCAGCAGCTCCGGCCGGACGGGGAATGAGCAGTTCTTC
TRBD2,.,TRBJ2-5,TRBV5-6,CASSLQVAGDQETQYF,TGTGCCAGCAGCTTGCAGGTAGCGGGGGATCAAGAGACCCAGTACTTC
.,.,TRBJ2-5,TRBV29-1,CSVTRAVRGETQYF,TGCAGCGTGACGAGGGCCGTGAGGGGAGAGACCCAGTACTTC
TRBD1,few,TRBJ1-6,TRBV7-2,CASSNRGYNSPLHF,TGTGCCAGCAGCAACAGGGGCTATAATTCACCCCTCCACTTT
TRBD1,many,TRBJ2-1,TRBV7-8,CASRDRGNEQFF,TGTGCCAGCAGGGACAGGGGGAATGAGCAGTTCTTC
.,.,TRBJ2-5,TRBV4-3,CASSQGTAGQETQYF,TGCGCCAGCAGCCAAGGGACAGCTGGCCAAGAGACCCAGTACTTC
TRBD1,.,TRBJ2-4,TRBV13,CASSPETGYEGKNIQYF,TGTGCCAGCAGCCCGGAGACAGGGTATGAGGGCAAAAACATTCAGTACTTC
.,.,TRBJ2-1,TRBV5-1,CASSLELASNEQFF,TGCGCCAGCAGCTTGGAACTAGCCAGCAATGAGCAGTTCTTC
TRBD1,many,TRBJ1-6,TRBV5-1,CASSYGQGSNSPLHF,TGCGCCAGCAGCTACGGACAGGGGTCTAATTCACCCCTCCACTTT
.,.,TRBJ2-2,TRBV3-1,CASSQARGGGELFF,TGTGCCAGCAGCCAAGCCAGGGGTGGCGGGGAGCTGTTTTTT
TRBD1,few,TRBJ2-5,TRBV6-5,CASSFASTGASQETQYF,TGTGCCAGCAGTTTTGCCTCGACAGGGGCTAGCCAAGAGACCCAGTACTTC
.,.,TRBJ2-2,TRBV7-2,CASSLGSGGELFF,TGTGCCAGCAGCTTAGGTTCGGGCGGGGAGCTGTTTTTT
.,many,TRBJ2-5,TRBV29-1,CSVVPMAETQYF,TGCAGCGTTGTACCCATGGCTGAGACCCAGTACTTC
TRBD2,.,TRBJ2-3,TRBV6-2/TRBV6-3,CASSYRGGPDTQYF,TGTGCCAGCAGTTATCGGGGGGGGCCAGATACGCAGTATTTT
.,.,TRBJ2-3,TRBV20-1,CSAKIPGHKSTDTQYF,TGCAGTGCTAAGATCCCGGGACACAAAAGCACAGATACGCAGTATTTT
.,many,TRBJ2-1,TRBV15,CATSDWGGRRDEQFF,TGTGCCACCTCAGATTGGGGGGGCCGTAGGGATGAGCAGTTCTTC
.,many,TRBJ2-3,TRBV12-3/TRBV12-4,CASINQMGLTLDTQYF,TGTGCCAGCATTAACCAGATGGGGTTGACGTTAGATACGCAGTATTTT
.,.,TRBJ2-3,TRBV5-1,CASSLYRVTGTDTQYF,TGCGCCAGCAGCTTGTATAGGGTGACAGGCACAGATACGCAGTATTTT